These T cell receptor beta chains were read from a single sample in a study of vaccination effects on CD4 cells after COVID-19. Measured with immunoSEQ multiplex PCR; TCRdb has only the in-frame clones, and not every one. The sample contains about 43,000 clones, around 80% of which appear only once. No cognate antigen is known for these TCRs. The source was CD4+ T cells from PBMCs cultured with SARS-CoV-2 spike peptides, collected before COVID-19 vaccination. These receptors were taken from a human donor who received a COVID-19 vaccine. CDR3s include the opening cysteine and the closing phenylalanine or tryptophan. Fields, in order: clone size, V gene, J gene, CDR3 protein. The size field is filled for only some rows; it gives once, few, many or a size class.

.,TRBV9,TRBJ2-3,CASSVQGAKDTQYF
.,TRBV18,TRBJ2-5,CASSPGGLAGLETQYF
.,TRBV3-1/TRBV3-2,TRBJ1-2,CASSPKGGGHYGYTF
once,TRBV18,TRBJ1-1,CASSPSWALNTEAFF
.,TRBV10-3,TRBJ1-1,CAINKQVGTEAFF
.,TRBV9,TRBJ2-3,CASSARQGGSTDTQYF
.,TRBV15,TRBJ2-1,CATSRRGFRGDEQFF
.,TRBV7-3,TRBJ2-3,CASSSGLAADTQYF
.,TRBV2,TRBJ1-5,CASSWDTGVNQPQHF
.,TRBV2,TRBJ1-1,CASSASGRNTEAFF
.,TRBV24-1,TRBJ1-2,CATSEGGTGNYGYTF
.,TRBV5-1,TRBJ2-2,CASSLAKGINTGELFF
few,TRBV5-4,TRBJ1-2,CASSLGGTGNYGYTF
.,TRBV19,TRBJ2-2,CASILGTWGQNTGELFF
.,TRBV4-3,TRBJ2-5,CASSPRGGGETQYF
.,TRBV7-6,TRBJ2-3,CASSFLNRLAGGRDTQYF
.,TRBV15,TRBJ2-5,CATSRVFRQAGEGTQYF
.,TRBV29-1,TRBJ1-1,CSVSTPQAFF
.,TRBV5-1,TRBJ2-5,CASSKGLAEETQYF
.,TRBV5-1,TRBJ1-1,CASRAQATNTEAFF
once,TRBV7-2,TRBJ1-1,CASSLVVNTEAFF
.,TRBV5-6,TRBJ2-3,CASSPGVLQDTQYF
.,TRBV2,TRBJ2-1,CASSEVGLAGTYNEQFF
.,TRBV5-8,TRBJ2-3,CASPSLGLSTDTQYF
.,TRBV2,TRBJ1-6,CASSDGYHNSPLHF
.,TRBV7-2,TRBJ1-1,CASSLGRGNTEAFF
.,TRBV7-2,TRBJ2-3,CASSLYAGLAGSTQYF
.,TRBV4-1,TRBJ2-2,CASSQGAARELRGELFF
.,TRBV2,TRBJ2-5,CASSPGAVTQYF
.,TRBV6-5,TRBJ2-2,CASSSSSGGPDGELFF
.,TRBV5-8,TRBJ2-5,CASSLGQALGGETQYF
once,TRBV28,TRBJ1-1,CASSLRIEAFF
.,TRBV6-5,TRBJ1-3,CASSRGTASGNTIYF
.,TRBV4-1,TRBJ2-3,CASSPRYGQGAGGLGTDTQYF
.,TRBV2,TRBJ2-3,CASSDRASTDTQYF
few,TRBV5-1,TRBJ1-3,CASSLAPGTDSGNTIYF
few,TRBV4-1,TRBJ1-4,CASSQRFAGTNEKLFF
.,TRBV12-5,TRBJ1-4,CASGLVRVVKANEKLFF
few,TRBV9,TRBJ1-4,CASSVGGAGMVFNEKLFF
.,TRBV18,TRBJ2-2,CASSPFGTRNTGELFF